The 2 T cell receptor beta chains in this list originate from one sample, sequenced in a study of blood T cell repertoires in COVID-19. Method: immunoSEQ multiplex PCR; TCRdb's copy keeps in-frame clones and lacks some. The sample has hundreds of thousands of clones; 80% to 90% are singletons. The sample was PBMCs or T cells enriched from blood (not recorded which). The receptors here all came from a man in his forties or fifties who had recovered from COVID-19.

This clone was observed a few times. V usage is TRBV7-2 and J usage is TRBJ2-3; tentative D call: TRBD1 (6 bases). V lost 3 bases, J lost 2 bases, and 21 bases lay in between. Germline CDR1 reads SGHTA; CDR2 reads FQGNSA. There are 18 residues in the CDR3. The DNA of the CDR3 is TGTGCCAGCAGCTTTAAGGCTGGCCACAGGGACGACACAGATACGCAGTATTTT. Translating gives CASSFKAGHRDDTDTQYF.

The V call is TRBV7-9, the J call TRBJ1-2; D is ambiguous. CDR3 length: 14 amino acids. The V end was cut by 1 base, the J end by 4 bases, with 10 bases between. Germline CDR1 is SEHNR and CDR2 is FQNEAQ (reference sequence). CDR3 in DNA: TGTGCCAGCAGCTTAGGGGCCGGCCCCTATGGCTACACCTTC. It specifies CASSLGAGPYGYTF.